Following are 17 T cell receptor beta chains from one sample sequenced in a study of graft-versus-host responses after intestinal transplantation. Data came from immunoSEQ multiplex PCR; TCRdb stores just in-frame clones and leaves some out. This table holds some 88,000 clones, roughly 91% found once. Antigens for these TCRs are unknown. The specimen was unstimulated CD8+ T cells sorted from spleen or lymph node cells, collected before intestinal transplant. These receptors were taken from a human donor who received an intestinal transplant.

In its sample, this clone was seen once. The chain employs TRBV15 and TRBJ1-6, with D tentatively TRBD1 (5 bases). The germline V and J ends were trimmed by 9 bases and 5 bases, with 14 bases remaining between them. The CDR3 is 14 residues long. Germline CDR1 is LNHNV and CDR2 is YYDKDF (reference sequence). DNA for the CDR3: TGTGCCACTCAGCGGCGGGACGATAATTCACCCCTCCACTTT. Translating gives CATQRRDDNSPLHF.

As DNA, the CDR3 is TGTGCCAGCAGCCCTGAGGGGGCGTACAATGAGCAGTTCTTC. Protein: CASSPEGAYNEQFF. The J gene is TRBJ2-1, the V gene TRBV9; 7 nucleotides match TRBD1. CDR3 length: 14 amino acids. Germline CDR1 is SGDLS and CDR2 is YYNGEE. Germline trimming cut 4 bases from V and 4 bases from J; bases unmatched to any gene: 5.

This rearrangement joins TRBV9 to TRBJ2-3; TRBD2 is a possible D gene (7 bases). The germline V and J ends were trimmed by 0 bases and 6 bases, with 17 bases remaining between them. The CDR3 is 16 residues long. Germline CDR1 is SGDLS and CDR2 is YYNGEE. CDR3 residues: CASSVALGGALDTQYF. As DNA, the CDR3 is TGTGCCAGCAGCGTAGCTCTGGGGGGGGCCCTGGATACGCAGTATTTT.

The gene calls are TRBV15 and TRBJ2-3, with TRBD2 as a possible D gene (6 bases). Trimming left V 9 bases short and J 4 bases short, with 20 bases between. The CDR3 contains 15 residues. Per the germline V gene, CDR1 is LNHNV and CDR2 is YYDKDF (reference sequence). CDR3 protein: CATNRPGVGADTQYF. The DNA of the CDR3 is TGTGCCACTAACCGCCCGGGGGTAGGTGCAGATACGCAGTATTTT.

This chain connects TRBV6-1 to TRBJ1-4, with 9 bases fitting TRBD1. The germline CDR1 and CDR2 sequences are MNHNS and SASEGT. The CDR3 contains 15 residues. Trimming took 5 bases from V and 7 from J; bases not matched to a gene: 8. CDR3 bases: TGTGCCAGCAGTTCTACGACAGGGGGAAGTGAAAAACTGTTTTTT. This codes for CASSSTTGGSEKLFF.

The V call is TRBV5-6, the J call TRBJ1-1, with 7 bases aligning to TRBD1. The CDR3 length is 15 residues. Trimming took 3 bases from V and 3 from J; bases not matched to a gene: 8. CDR1 is SGHDT, CDR2 YYEEEE, per germline. The CDR3 nucleotides read TGTGCCAGCAGCTGGCAGGGGGAGGCGGACACTGAAGCTTTCTTT. Its translation is CASSWQGEADTEAFF.

V gene TRBV6-5 combines with J gene TRBJ1-2, with no clear D. In germline, CDR1 is MNHEY, CDR2 SVGAGI. The ends were cut back, 6 bases at V and 4 bases at J, with 15 bases in the middle. The CDR3 sequence is 14 residues long. The CDR3 DNA follows: TGTGCCAGCAGACTGCGGGGAGGTGGCTATGGCTACACCTTC. This codes for CASRLRGGGYGYTF.

J is TRBJ2-7 and V is TRBV13; 7 bases agree with TRBD1. From germline, CDR1 is PRHDT and CDR2 FYEKMQ (reference sequence). V was pared by 1 base and J by 6 bases, with 6 bases of the junction left unmatched. CDR3 length: 14 amino acids. CDR3: CASSLEAQGVEQYF. CDR3 sequence (DNA): TGTGCCAGCAGCTTAGAGGCGCAGGGGGTCGAGCAGTACTTC.

The chain joins TRBV11-2 to TRBJ1-2; TRBD1 agrees at 7 bases. The germline V gene encodes CDR1 SGHAT and CDR2 FQNNGV. The CDR3 loop spans 15 amino acids. The trim removed 4 bases at V and 3 bases at J, leaving 8 bases unmatched. The CDR3 sequence is CASSSHEGADYGYTF. The DNA of the CDR3 is TGTGCCAGCAGCTCCCATGAGGGGGCGGACTATGGCTACACCTTC.

The V gene is TRBV5-4, the J gene TRBJ2-3, with D tentatively TRBD1 (5 bases). The V and J ends lost 0 bases and 0 bases respectively, with 5 bases between them. CDR1 and CDR2 (germline): SGHNT, YYREEE (reference sequence). The CDR3 loop spans 14 amino acids. DNA of the CDR3: TGTGCCAGCAGCTTGGAGGGGAGCACAGATACGCAGTATTTT. Translating it yields CASSLEGSTDTQYF.

The chain employs TRBV29-1 and TRBJ1-4; TRBD1 agrees at 8 bases. J lost 14 bases, V lost 7 bases, and 18 bases had no gene match. The CDR3 runs 14 residues. Germline V gene sequence: CDR1 SQVTM, CDR2 ANQGSEA. CDR3 sequence (DNA): TGCAGCGCTGGGGGGGGACAGGAGGCTGGTGGGCTGTTTTTT. The encoded protein is CSAGGGQEAGGLFF.

The rearrangement joins TRBV11-3 to TRBJ2-7; 12 nucleotides match TRBD1. V lost 6 bases to trimming and J lost 4 bases; unmatched junction nucleotides: 1. This CDR3 has 13 amino acids. Germline V gene data show CDR1 as SGHNT and CDR2 as YENEEA. CDR3 protein: CASRGQGAYEQYF. In DNA, the CDR3 is TGTGCCAGCAGGGGACAGGGGGCGTACGAGCAGTACTTC.

The chain recombines TRBV4-3 with TRBJ2-1, with 11 bases fitting TRBD2. The germline CDR1 and CDR2 sequences are LGHNA and YSLEER. V shed 3 bases and J 2 bases; nucleotides not matched to a gene: 0. The CDR3 has 15 amino acids. CDR3 sequence reads: CASSQGLAAYNEQFF. The CDR3 nucleotides read TGCGCCAGCAGCCAGGGACTAGCGGCCTACAATGAGCAGTTCTTC.

The rearrangement uses TRBV7-9 and TRBJ2-7, with TRBD2 matching over 12 bases. The ends lost 5 bases at V and 0 bases at J; junction bases unmatched: 2. The CDR3 is made up of 15 amino acids. CDR1 is SEHNR, CDR2 FQNEAQ, per germline (reference sequence). The CDR3 nucleotides read TGTGCCAGCAGCCCGACTAGCGGGGGCTCCTACGAGCAGTACTTC. Translating gives CASSPTSGGSYEQYF.

The V gene is TRBV29-1, the J gene TRBJ2-1; TRBD1 matches 7 bases. Germline CDR1 reads SQVTM; CDR2 reads ANQGSEA. There are 14 residues in the CDR3. With 3 bases clipped from V and 10 bases from J, the junction kept 12 bases outside the gene matches. In DNA, the CDR3 is TGCAGCGTTGATTTTTGGGACAGCGGACCCGAGCAGTTCTTC. Translated: CSVDFWDSGPEQFF.

The V and J genes are TRBV21-1 and TRBJ1-4. TRBV21-1 is termed a pseudogene. The CDR3 contains 12 residues. CDR3 bases: TGTGCCAGCAGCAAGGGGGGGGCAGACCGGAGTTTT. Amino acids: CASSKGGADRSF.

This clone was recorded only once. The chain recombines TRBV7-8 with TRBJ1-2, with D unclear. With 4 bases removed from V and 3 bases from J, the gap between germline ends came to 15 bases. The CDR3 length is 15 residues. The germline V gene encodes CDR1 SGHVS and CDR2 FQNEAQ. The DNA of the CDR3 is TGTGCCAGCAGCTCTGCGGGGAAAGAACACTATGGCTACACCTTC. Protein: CASSSAGKEHYGYTF.